This T cell receptor (beta chain) was retrieved from a study of neoadjuvant nivolumab and ipilimumab in lung cancer. Study-wide results and limits: Only two of four nivolumab-treated tumors gained richness and clonality by surgery. TCR receptors were sequenced in few samples. Higher pretherapy blood TCR richness went with higher resected-tumor richness.

Some clones are missing from TCRdb's copy, which holds only in-frame ones; the method was immunoSEQ multiplex PCR. In the table there are about 4,500 clones, around four fifths of which are singletons. This clone has a handful of counts. Its antigen is as yet unknown. Per germline, CDR1 MNHEY and CDR2 SVGAGI. Germline trimming cut 2 bases from V and 4 bases from J; bases unmatched to any gene: 3. CDR3 length: 15 amino acids. The chain couples TRBV6-5 to TRBJ1-2; 11 bases fit TRBD1. The sequence came from an adult with non-small cell lung cancer. This material consisted of tumor tissue, taken after neoadjuvant nivolumab, alone or with ipilimumab, at or shortly before surgery. In nucleotides, the CDR3 is TGTGCCAGCAGTTACCTGGGGACAGGGGGCTATGGCTACACCTTC. Protein sequence: CASSYLGTGGYGYTF.